This record concerns one TCR beta chain sequence. The antigen remains unidentified. The data were obtained in a study of blood T cells in healthy people across ages. Study-level results: Whereas aged donors had fewer naive CD4+ cells, long-lived donors had more of them and higher diversity.

CDR3 length equals 11 residues. Between the trimmed V and J ends, which lost 6 bases and 2 bases, there was a span of 4 bases. CDR1 and CDR2 (germline): MNHNY, SVGAGI (reference sequence). Then a second PCR, running roughly 7 to 11 cycles, was carried out with a sample-barcoded 5' primer and a J-beta primer mix. Tagging of each cDNA molecule was performed by a template-switch adaptor with 12 random nucleotides. Each CDR3 protein is one row after TCRdb ran MiXCR on the 5' RACE reads. This repertoire shows 380,000 or so distinct CDR3 sequences, about 49% found once; its top ten account for under 60%. No fewer than 5.5 micrograms of total RNA were isolated from every sample.

This chain joins TRBV6-6 and TRBJ2-5; D unclear. The sequence was obtained from a man aged 60 to 75 in good health. Material: blood. The CDR3 DNA sequence: TGTGCCAGCAGACTTCAAGAGACCCAGTACTTC. This gives the protein CASRLQETQYF.